The present T cell receptor beta chain was sequenced within a study of T-cell memory formation after mild COVID-19. Broader study findings: The CD4+ clones that contracted clustered mainly within CM and EM, and the CD8+ clones concentrated in EMRA. Cross-reactive memory seemingly joined, as some responding clones were found in pre-infection memory.

It was 5'RACE with constant-segment primers that produced the TCR alpha and TCR beta cDNA libraries, which carried sample barcodes and UMIs. TCRdb processed the 5' RACE reads anew with MiXCR; each CDR3 protein has one entry. The repertoire holds some 150,000 distinct CDR3 sequences, 11% to 15% seen once, with less than 30% in the top ten. The table lists this clonotype with many counts. The antigen remains undetermined. CDR3 length equals 13 residues. V was shortened by 4 bases and J by 12 bases, with 18 bases between the two germline ends. Germline CDR1 reads MNHEY; CDR2 reads SVGAGI. J is TRBJ1-1 and V is TRBV6-5; TRBD1 might be the D (6 bases). The sequence was collected from an adult woman who had mild COVID-19 (a few samples of this study predate the infection). Cell type and time point are not known. The sample taken for sequencing was PBMCs or a T cell subset sorted from them (not recorded which). The CDR3 DNA is TGTGCCAGCAGTTGGACAGACCGTTCGGGAACTTTCTTT. Residues: CASSWTDRSGTFF.